This T cell receptor (beta chain) was retrieved from a study of blood T cell repertoires in COVID-19. Profiling relied on immunoSEQ multiplex PCR, and the TCRdb table lists in-frame clones only, not all of them. The sample has about 190,000 clones; approximately 81% are singletons. This CDR3 spans 14 amino acids. Germline V lookup: CDR1 ENHRY, CDR2 SYGVKD. V gave up 3 bases and J gave up 12 bases; unmatched junction bases: 7. This clonotype was sampled from a human donor in a cohort sampled during active COVID-19. This rearrangement joins TRBV10-3 to TRBJ2-5, with 13 bases aligning to TRBD2. Sequencing input: peripheral blood. The CDR3 loop is CAISEGTSGAKEYF. In DNA, the CDR3 is TGTGCCATCAGTGAAGGGACTAGCGGGGCAAAGGAGTACTTC.